The rows below give T cell receptor beta chains drawn from one sample of a study of blood T cell repertoires in COVID-19. Profiling relied on immunoSEQ multiplex PCR, and the TCRdb table lists in-frame clones only, not all of them. The data show about 310,000 clones, about 85% seen once. The sequenced sample was PBMCs or T cells enriched from blood (not recorded which). These receptors all come from a woman aged 25 to 39 who had been exposed to COVID-19. The CDR3 runs from the conserved cysteine through the conserved F or W. Fields, in order: D gene, J gene, V gene, clone size, CDR3 protein, CDR3 DNA. D genes are given only for firm matches. Only some rows state a clone size, as once, few, many or a class for expanded clones.

D gene: -; J gene: TRBJ2-5; V gene: TRBV11-1; clone size: -; CDR3 protein: CASSSEGGTQYF; CDR3 DNA: TGTGCCAGCAGTTCCGAGGGCGGGACCCAGTACTTC
D gene: -; J gene: TRBJ1-4; V gene: TRBV18; clone size: -; CDR3 protein: CASSTTGLPATNEKLFF; CDR3 DNA: TGTGCCAGCTCCACGACAGGCCTACCGGCAACTAATGAAAAACTGTTTTTT
D gene: TRBD2; J gene: TRBJ2-3; V gene: TRBV6-6; clone size: once; CDR3 protein: CASSPSSGGHTITDTQYF; CDR3 DNA: TGTGCCAGCAGTCCTTCTAGCGGGGGTCATACAATCACAGATACGCAGTATTTT
D gene: -; J gene: TRBJ1-5; V gene: TRBV19; clone size: -; CDR3 protein: CASSMAWEQRGNQPQHF; CDR3 DNA: TGTGCCAGTAGTATGGCGTGGGAGCAACGAGGCAATCAGCCCCAGCATTTT
D gene: -; J gene: TRBJ2-3; V gene: TRBV19; clone size: -; CDR3 protein: CASSSGTDTQYF; CDR3 DNA: TGTGCCAGTAGTTCCGGTACAGATACGCAGTATTTT
D gene: -; J gene: TRBJ2-3; V gene: TRBV6-1; clone size: -; CDR3 protein: CASSEDNADTQYF; CDR3 DNA: TGTGCCAGCAGTGAAGACAACGCAGATACGCAGTATTTT
D gene: TRBD1; J gene: TRBJ1-2; V gene: TRBV5-4; clone size: -; CDR3 protein: CASSPPGTGVPYTF; CDR3 DNA: TGTGCCAGCAGCCCACCCGGGACAGGGGTGCCCTACACCTTC
D gene: -; J gene: TRBJ1-3; V gene: TRBV18; clone size: -; CDR3 protein: CASSPGQSSGNTIYF; CDR3 DNA: TGTGCCAGCTCACCTGGACAGAGCTCTGGAAACACCATATATTTT
D gene: -; J gene: TRBJ1-6; V gene: TRBV7-8; clone size: -; CDR3 protein: CASSLRIQGNSPLHF; CDR3 DNA: TGTGCCAGCAGCTTACGGATCCAGGGTAATTCACCCCTCCACTTT
D gene: TRBD1; J gene: TRBJ1-1; V gene: TRBV6-6; clone size: -; CDR3 protein: CASSGPTGTEAFF; CDR3 DNA: TGTGCCAGCAGTGGACCGACAGGGACTGAAGCTTTCTTT
D gene: -; J gene: TRBJ2-4; V gene: TRBV7-9; clone size: -; CDR3 protein: CASSPRGNIQYF; CDR3 DNA: TGTGCCAGCAGCCCAAGGGGGAACATTCAGTACTTC
D gene: -; J gene: TRBJ1-3; V gene: TRBV15; clone size: -; CDR3 protein: CATSTEGNTIYF; CDR3 DNA: TGTGCCACCAGCACCGAGGGAAACACCATATATTTT
D gene: TRBD1; J gene: TRBJ1-3; V gene: TRBV5-1; clone size: -; CDR3 protein: CASSPGTGGGNTIYF; CDR3 DNA: TGCGCCAGCAGCCCCGGGACAGGGGGTGGAAACACCATATATTTT
D gene: -; J gene: TRBJ1-1; V gene: TRBV28; clone size: once; CDR3 protein: CASKGGLNTEAFF; CDR3 DNA: TGTGCCAGCAAAGGGGGTCTTAACACTGAAGCTTTCTTT
D gene: TRBD2; J gene: TRBJ2-2; V gene: TRBV7-2; clone size: -; CDR3 protein: CASSLEFSGHTGELFF; CDR3 DNA: TGTGCCAGCAGCTTAGAGTTTAGCGGGCACACCGGGGAGCTGTTTTTT
D gene: TRBD1; J gene: TRBJ1-6; V gene: TRBV6-2/TRBV6-3; clone size: -; CDR3 protein: CASSTTGRGRNSPLHF; CDR3 DNA: TGTGCCAGCAGTACCACCGGCAGGGGGCGAAATTCACCCCTCCACTTT
D gene: -; J gene: TRBJ2-5; V gene: TRBV30; clone size: -; CDR3 protein: CAWSVDRFGTQYF; CDR3 DNA: TGTGCCTGGAGTGTCGACAGGTTCGGGACCCAGTACTTC
D gene: -; J gene: TRBJ2-7; V gene: TRBV4-2; clone size: -; CDR3 protein: CASSHRPDLSYEQYF; CDR3 DNA: TGTGCCAGCAGCCACCGGCCGGACTTATCCTACGAGCAGTACTTC
D gene: TRBD1; J gene: TRBJ2-7; V gene: TRBV19; clone size: -; CDR3 protein: CASKLAGGNYEQYF; CDR3 DNA: TGTGCCAGTAAGTTAGCAGGGGGCAACTACGAGCAGTACTTC
D gene: TRBD1; J gene: TRBJ1-2; V gene: TRBV5-1; clone size: -; CDR3 protein: CASSPGQGAFGYTF; CDR3 DNA: TGCGCCAGCAGCCCGGGACAGGGGGCTTTCGGCTACACCTTC
D gene: TRBD2; J gene: TRBJ2-7; V gene: TRBV2; clone size: -; CDR3 protein: CASSTGPIKRGGEQYF; CDR3 DNA: TGTGCCAGCAGTACCGGTCCTATTAAGCGCGGGGGCGAGCAGTACTTC
D gene: -; J gene: TRBJ2-5; V gene: TRBV7-9; clone size: -; CDR3 protein: CASSPTVPGLDYFGTQYF; CDR3 DNA: TGTGCCAGCAGCCCAACTGTACCGGGACTTGATTATTTCGGGACCCAGTACTTC
D gene: TRBD1; J gene: TRBJ2-3; V gene: TRBV5-1; clone size: -; CDR3 protein: CASSLSDRDTDTQYF; CDR3 DNA: TGCGCCAGCAGCTTATCAGACAGGGATACAGATACGCAGTATTTT
D gene: TRBD1; J gene: TRBJ1-1; V gene: TRBV2; clone size: -; CDR3 protein: CASRDLGQGRTEAFF; CDR3 DNA: TGTGCCAGCAGAGATCTCGGACAGGGAAGAACTGAAGCTTTCTTT
D gene: TRBD1; J gene: TRBJ2-1; V gene: TRBV7-3; clone size: -; CDR3 protein: CASSSPGQGSYEQFF; CDR3 DNA: TGTGCCAGCAGCTCACCGGGACAGGGTAGTTATGAGCAGTTCTTC
D gene: -; J gene: TRBJ2-7; V gene: TRBV18; clone size: -; CDR3 protein: CASSPPSGTYEQYF; CDR3 DNA: TGTGCCAGCTCACCACCGTCGGGGACCTACGAGCAGTACTTC
D gene: -; J gene: TRBJ1-1; V gene: TRBV19; clone size: -; CDR3 protein: CASSIIAGGAVAEAFF; CDR3 DNA: TGTGCCAGTAGTATAATTGCGGGGGGCGCAGTCGCTGAAGCTTTCTTT